This T cell receptor (beta chain) was profiled in a study of blood T cells in healthy people across ages. Combining a sample-barcoded 5' primer with a J-beta primer mix, a second PCR ran for roughly 7 to 11 cycles. TCRdb re-analysed the 5' RACE reads in MiXCR, keeping a single row per CDR3 protein. Of 730,000 or so distinct CDR3 sequences in the sample, 35% to 50% are singletons; the top ten hold around 30%. Broader study findings: Unknown CMV status may confound age-related changes in expanded clones.

This clonotype came up many times. Its antigen is as yet unknown. Germline CDR1 is SGHTA and CDR2 is FQGNSA. V lost 2 bases, J lost 4 bases, and 4 bases lay in between. The CDR3 loop spans 12 amino acids. The chain is built from TRBV7-2 and TRBJ2-3; D is unresolved. This clonotype was obtained from a man at least 80 years old in good health. What was sequenced was blood. CDR3 bases: TGTGCCAGCAGCTTATGGTCAGATACGCAGTATTTT. It translates to CASSLWSDTQYF.